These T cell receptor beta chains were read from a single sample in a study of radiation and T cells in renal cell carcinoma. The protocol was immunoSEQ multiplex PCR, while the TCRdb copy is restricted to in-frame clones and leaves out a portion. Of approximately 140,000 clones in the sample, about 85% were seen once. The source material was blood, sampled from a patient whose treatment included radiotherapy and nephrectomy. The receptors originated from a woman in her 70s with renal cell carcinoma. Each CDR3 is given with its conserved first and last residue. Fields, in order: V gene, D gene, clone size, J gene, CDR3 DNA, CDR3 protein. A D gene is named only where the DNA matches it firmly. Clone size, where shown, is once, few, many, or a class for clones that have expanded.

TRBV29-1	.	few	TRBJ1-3	TGCAGCGTGCGGGGGATCCGTGAAAACACCATATATTTT	CSVRGIRENTIYF
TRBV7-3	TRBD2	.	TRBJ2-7	TGTGCCAGCAGCTTAAGCGGGGGATCCTACGAGCAGTACTTC	CASSLSGGSYEQYF
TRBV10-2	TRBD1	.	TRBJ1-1	TGCGCCAGCAGTCCCATAGGACAGGGAGGCACTGAAGCTTTCTTT	CASSPIGQGGTEAFF
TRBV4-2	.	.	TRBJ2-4	TGTGCCAGCAGCCAGGCATTTCCAGGGGGGATAGCCAAAAACATTCAGTACTTC	CASSQAFPGGIAKNIQYF
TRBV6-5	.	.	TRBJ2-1	TGTGCCAGCAGTTACTCGGGCCTTTCCTACAATGAGCAGTTCTTC	CASSYSGLSYNEQFF
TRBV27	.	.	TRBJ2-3	TGTGCCAGCACTAAGACGGACGATACGCAGTATTTT	CASTKTDDTQYF
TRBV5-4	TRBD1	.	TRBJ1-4	TGTGCCAGCAGCAAGGACAGGGGCTCTCCTAATGAAAAACTGTTTTTT	CASSKDRGSPNEKLFF
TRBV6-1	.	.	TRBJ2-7	TGTGCCAGCATATCAACCGGGTCTTCCTACGAGCAGTACTTC	CASISTGSSYEQYF
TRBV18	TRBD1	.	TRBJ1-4	TGTGCCAGCTCACAGGGGGCAGGAAATGAAAAACTGTTTTTT	CASSQGAGNEKLFF
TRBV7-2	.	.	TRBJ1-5	TGTGCCAGCAGCCCGGACCCAAATCAGCCCCAGCATTTT	CASSPDPNQPQHF
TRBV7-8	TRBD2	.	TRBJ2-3	TGTGCCAGCAGCTTTAGCGGGGGGCCTCCCACAGATACGCAGTATTTT	CASSFSGGPPTDTQYF
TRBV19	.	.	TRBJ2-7	TGTGCCAGTAGTGGGAAACAGGGAGTTGACTACGAGCAGTACTTC	CASSGKQGVDYEQYF
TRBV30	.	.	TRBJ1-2	TGTGCCTGGAGAGGGGTTTATGGCTACACCTTC	CAWRGVYGYTF
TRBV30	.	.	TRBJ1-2	TGTGCCTGGAGTGAAAAATCCTGGGACTATGGCTACACCTTC	CAWSEKSWDYGYTF
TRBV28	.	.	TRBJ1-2	TGTGCCAGCAGGGGGCAGCCCGCCTACACCTTC	CASRGQPAYTF
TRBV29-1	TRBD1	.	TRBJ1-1	TGCAGCGCAACCACCATCGGGACAGCTAACACTGAAGCTTTCTTT	CSATTIGTANTEAFF
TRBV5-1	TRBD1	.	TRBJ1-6	TGCGCCAGCAGCTTAGGGGGACAGGGGGCTTCACCCCTCCACTTT	CASSLGGQGASPLHF
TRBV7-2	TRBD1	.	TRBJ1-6	TGTGCCAGCAGCTCCAGGACAGGGGGCATTTCACCCCTCCACTTT	CASSSRTGGISPLHF
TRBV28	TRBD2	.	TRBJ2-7	TGTGCCAGCAGTCCCTCAGCCCGACTAGCGGGGGGGAGCTCCTACGAGCAGTACTTC	CASSPSARLAGGSSYEQYF
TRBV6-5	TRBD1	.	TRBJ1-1	TGTGCCAGCAACGACAGGGGGAACACTGAAGCTTTCTTT	CASNDRGNTEAFF
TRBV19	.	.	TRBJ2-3	TGTGCCATCCCACAGGGATCCACAGATACGCAGTATTTT	CAIPQGSTDTQYF
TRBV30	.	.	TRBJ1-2	TGTGCCTGGAGTGTAGGGGGAAAGGGTGGCTACACCTTC	CAWSVGGKGGYTF
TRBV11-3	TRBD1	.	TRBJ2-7	TGTGCCAGCAGCTCGGGACAGGGAGACGAGCAGTACTTC	CASSSGQGDEQYF
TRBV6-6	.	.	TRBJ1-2	TGTGCCAGCAGTTACAATGGCTACACCTTC	CASSYNGYTF
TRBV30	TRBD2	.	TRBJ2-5	TGTGCCTGGAGTGTAACTAGCGGGGTAGGGGAGACCCAGTACTTC	CAWSVTSGVGETQYF
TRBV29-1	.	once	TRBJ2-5	TGCAGCGTTGTCGCACGTCGCGCCCAGTACTTC	CSVVARRAQYF
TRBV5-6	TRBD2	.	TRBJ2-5	TGTGCCAGCAGCTTCTGGACTAGCGGGTACCAAGAGACCCAGTACTTC	CASSFWTSGYQETQYF
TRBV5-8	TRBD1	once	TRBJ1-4	TGTGCCAGCAGCCCGGGGGACAGGAGCGAAAAACTGTTTTTT	CASSPGDRSEKLFF
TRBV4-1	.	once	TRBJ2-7	TGCGCCAGCAGCCACGGGTATCCGACTCCCTACGAGCAGTACTTC	CASSHGYPTPYEQYF
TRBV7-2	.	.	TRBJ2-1	TGTGCCAGCAGCTTAGACGGGGCAGGATCCCACAATGAGCAGTTCTTC	CASSLDGAGSHNEQFF
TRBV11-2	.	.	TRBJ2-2	TGTGCCAGCAGTTTTTGGGGCGGGGAGCTGTTTTTT	CASSFWGGELFF
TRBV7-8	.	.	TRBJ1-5	TGTGCCAGCAGCTTAGCGCCCGGGGTTAGCAATCAGCCCCAGCATTTT	CASSLAPGVSNQPQHF
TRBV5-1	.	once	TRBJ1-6	TGCGCCAGCAGCTTGCGAGCAGGGGAAGAATCACCCCTCCACTTT	CASSLRAGEESPLHF
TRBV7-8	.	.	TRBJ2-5	TGTGCCAGCAGCTCTAACAGGGTGGGAGAGACCCAGTACTTC	CASSSNRVGETQYF
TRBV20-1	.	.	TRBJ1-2	TGCAGTGCTATGGGGGGCTACACCTTC	CSAMGGYTF
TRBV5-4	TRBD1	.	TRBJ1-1	TGTGCCAGCAGCTTGAGACAGGGGGCGCGGGGGAACACTGAAGCTTTCTTT	CASSLRQGARGNTEAFF
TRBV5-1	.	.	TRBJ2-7	TGCGCCAGCAGCCGGATCGCGGGGCAGACCTACGAGCAGTACTTC	CASSRIAGQTYEQYF
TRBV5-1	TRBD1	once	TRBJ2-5	TGCGCCAGCAGCCTTAGGACAGGGGAGGAGACCCAGTACTTC	CASSLRTGEETQYF
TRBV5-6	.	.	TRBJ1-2	TGTGCCAGCAGCTTGGGTCCTGGCTACACCTTC	CASSLGPGYTF
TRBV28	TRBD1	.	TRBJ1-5	TGTGCCAGCAGTTACGGACAGGGCCGGCAGCCCCAGCATTTT	CASSYGQGRQPQHF
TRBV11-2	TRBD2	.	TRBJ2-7	TGTGCCAGCAGCTTAGGATCGGGGGGCGAGCAGTACTTC	CASSLGSGGEQYF
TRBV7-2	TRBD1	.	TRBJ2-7	TGTGCCAGCAGACCCAGGGGGTACTCCTACGAGCAGTACTTC	CASRPRGYSYEQYF
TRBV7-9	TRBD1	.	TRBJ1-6	TGTGCCAGCAGCGAAAACAGGGGGCATAATTCACCCCTCCACTTT	CASSENRGHNSPLHF
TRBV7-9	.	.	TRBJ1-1	TGTGCCAGCAGCTTAGCGCAGGCAGGGACTGAAGCTTTCTTT	CASSLAQAGTEAFF
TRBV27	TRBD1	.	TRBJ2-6	TGTGCCAGCAGTCTACGGACAGGGTTTGGGGCCAACGTCCTGACTTTC	CASSLRTGFGANVLTF
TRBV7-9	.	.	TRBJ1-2	TGTGCCAGCAGCGCTGGGGGAGCCGGCTATGGCTACACCTTC	CASSAGGAGYGYTF